Sequencing of this TCR beta chain was carried out in a study of blood T cell repertoires in COVID-19 (TCRdb year 2020). Some background on the complete study: Collaborator samples came from the United States, Italy and Spain and covered acute and convalescent phases of COVID-19. The prospective study material was composed of cDNA or gDNA derived from T cells, B-cell-depleted T cells, or PBMCs. The dataset comprised deeply sampled blood TCRbeta repertoires from subjects exposed to, actively infected with, or recovered from COVID-19. Samples came from the ongoing ImmuneRACE study (first 160 participants) plus 1,254 subjects from 6 global collaborators. The sample metadata nearly always contained a de-identified subject ID, COVID-19 status, age in years and sex. A freely available public database, intended as a resource for researchers studying the immune response to SARS-CoV-2, is where the repertoires were released. Where available, HLA class I and class II types were taken from metadata supplied by the sample provider and were not determined by assay-based typing.

The immunoSEQ Assay, a bias-controlled multiplex PCR, was used to amplify TCRbeta CDR3 regions from genomic DNA. Per the source publication's procedure: Nucleated cell counts per sample were estimated from amplification of reference gene primers within the assay. Sequence reads were collapsed and filtered to measure the absolute abundance of every unique TCRbeta CDR3 rearrangement. For each sample, productive Simpson clonality was calculated by taking the square root of Simpson's diversity index across productive rearrangements. What TCRdb holds here is the immuneACCESS table cut down to in-frame rearrangements. Part of the clones is not present; checked against another copy, under half of the missing clones reflect an unresolved V gene, and the others are unexplained. V, J and clone size are those of that table, while D and trimming were read from the DNA. The table for this sample lists 35,000 to 50,000 clones; roughly 74% of them were counted only once. Around 64% of the sample is taken by the ten largest.

The research as a whole found: The amount of clinical and demographic metadata varied by source and participant and was provided uncurated.

About this clone itself: Its antigen specificity is not known. Within one base of it there is no much larger clone, and no base qualities were kept.

CDR1 is given as SGHTS and CDR2 as YDEGEE, both from the germline V gene. V loses 2 bases at its end and J loses 4 bases; junction bases beyond the gene matches: 9. From cysteine to phenylalanine, the CDR3 is 17 amino acids long. Just CDR3 DNA is preserved here, 51 bases in frame from base 1. The collaborating institutions used their own protocols to collect whole blood in K2EDTA tubes. For TCRbeta analysis, collaborators shipped samples as frozen whole blood, isolated PBMCs, or DNA extracted from either of those sample types. Sequencing input: peripheral blood. Recombination connected TRBV5-8 to TRBJ2-1; TRBD2 agrees with 10 junctional bases. This sequence was found in a man older than 75 with acute or convalescent COVID-19. DNA sequence: TGTGCCAGCAGCTTACAGCGGACTAGCGGACTTTACAATGAGCAGTTCTTC. This is translated as CASSLQRTSGLYNEQFF.